This TCR beta chain was captured by sequencing in a study of blood T cell repertoires in COVID-19. Study as a whole: From the United States, Italy and Spain came samples of acute and convalescent COVID-19. In each case, the material was cDNA or gDNA derived from T cells, B-cell-depleted T cells, or PBMCs.

In the original analysis: Amplified reference gene primers provided the basis for estimating nucleated cell counts. Here immunoSEQ multiplex PCR was the method, and the copy in TCRdb shows in-frame clones only, minus some. V, J and clone size derive from that table, while D and trimming were established from the DNA sequence. The sample shows 55,000 to 95,000 clones, roughly 79% of them seen only once. Losses at the gene ends were 6 bases for V and 7 bases for J; bases not matched to a gene: 3. The CDR3 runs to 12 residues. Germline assignment: CDR1 SQVTM and CDR2 ANQGSEA. This TCR was recovered from a woman aged 70-85 years with acute or convalescent COVID-19. This chain uses TRBV29-1 with TRBJ1-1; 12 nucleotides line up with TRBD1. The sequencing input was peripheral blood. CDR3 in amino acids: CSVGQGAIEAFF. The CDR3 region has the DNA TGCAGCGTGGGACAGGGGGCGATTGAAGCTTTCTTT.